These 2 T cell receptor beta chains share one sample of origin, sequenced in a study of control samples from healthy donors and cancer patients. Sequenced by immunoSEQ multiplex PCR; TCRdb stores in-frame clones only, minus some. The data show around 110,000 clones, 80% to 90% seen once. Material for sequencing was PBMCs. All receptors come from a woman aged 50 to 65 with colorectal cancer.

V and J are TRBV7-9 and TRBJ2-7, with 9 nucleotides matching TRBD2. Losses at the gene ends were 4 bases for V and 0 bases for J; bases not matched to a gene: 10. Germline V gene data show CDR1 as SEHNR and CDR2 as FQNEAQ (reference sequence). This CDR3 is built from 17 residues. The CDR3 reads CASSSLVPAGGSYEQYF. CDR3 bases: TGTGCCAGCAGCTCCCTAGTCCCAGCGGGGGGCTCCTACGAGCAGTACTTC.

The chain is built from TRBV7-6 and TRBJ2-5; D is unclear. CDR3 length equals 11 residues. Looked up from germline, CDR1 is SGHVS and CDR2 is FNYEAQ. V gave up 2 bases and J gave up 4 bases, with 2 bases separating them. The CDR3: CASSLSETQYF. The CDR3 DNA follows: TGTGCCAGCAGCTTATCAGAGACCCAGTACTTC.